This is a list of T cell receptor beta chains from one sample in a study of beta chain features in type 1 diabetes. TCRdb's table, derived via immunoSEQ multiplex PCR, lists solely in-frame clones and lacks some. Among about 340,000 clones listed, around an eighth were seen once. Input material: naive CD4+ T cells from blood. These receptors came from a woman between 18 and 30 years old with type 1 diabetes. CDR3s include the opening cysteine and the closing phenylalanine or tryptophan. D genes are given only for firm matches.

d_gene: TRBD1
v_gene: TRBV4-1
CDR3aa: CASSQGYRDRGWHEQFF

d_gene: TRBD1
v_gene: TRBV11-2
CDR3aa: CASSLGDRGEQFF

d_gene: .
v_gene: TRBV10-3
CDR3aa: CAISRLLTVNSDYEQYF

d_gene: .
v_gene: TRBV5-6
CDR3aa: CASRPGPNLRGNVDTQYF

d_gene: TRBD2
v_gene: TRBV5-1
CDR3aa: CASSLLLAGDSYNEQFF

d_gene: .
v_gene: TRBV30
CDR3aa: CAWSATGFANYGYTF

d_gene: .
v_gene: TRBV30
CDR3aa: CAWSPGLGIKQFF

d_gene: .
v_gene: TRBV28
CDR3aa: CASSLGPGRMYEQYF

d_gene: TRBD2
v_gene: TRBV5-4
CDR3aa: CASSLSSGSYNEQFF

d_gene: .
v_gene: TRBV28
CDR3aa: CASSLVSLEQYF

d_gene: .
v_gene: TRBV30
CDR3aa: CAWQGFTGNTIYF

d_gene: .
v_gene: TRBV29-1
CDR3aa: CSVQGLNQPQHF

d_gene: TRBD1
v_gene: TRBV2
CDR3aa: CATRDRLLTEAFF

d_gene: .
v_gene: TRBV21-1
CDR3aa: CASSKEGPRESTDTQYF

d_gene: TRBD2
v_gene: TRBV5-1
CDR3aa: CASSFLAGGPHNEQFF

d_gene: .
v_gene: TRBV12-5
CDR3aa: CASGLGGVGGYTF